This entry concerns a single TCR beta chain. The CDR3 loop spans 12 amino acids. The V and J ends lost 6 bases and 8 bases respectively, with 13 bases between them. The data derive from a study of blood T cell repertoires in COVID-19. The method was immunoSEQ multiplex PCR; TCRdb's version includes in-frame clones alone and lacks a portion of them. The sample has around 230,000 clones; over 70% are singletons. This clonotype was obtained from a woman between 50 and 59 years old with acute or convalescent COVID-19. The chain recombines TRBV12-3 or TRBV12-4 with TRBJ1-2, with a possible D match to TRBD1 (5 bases). Sample: peripheral blood. CDR3 bases: TGTGCCAGCAGGCATGACAGTTCGGGCTACACCTTC. Protein sequence: CASRHDSSGYTF.